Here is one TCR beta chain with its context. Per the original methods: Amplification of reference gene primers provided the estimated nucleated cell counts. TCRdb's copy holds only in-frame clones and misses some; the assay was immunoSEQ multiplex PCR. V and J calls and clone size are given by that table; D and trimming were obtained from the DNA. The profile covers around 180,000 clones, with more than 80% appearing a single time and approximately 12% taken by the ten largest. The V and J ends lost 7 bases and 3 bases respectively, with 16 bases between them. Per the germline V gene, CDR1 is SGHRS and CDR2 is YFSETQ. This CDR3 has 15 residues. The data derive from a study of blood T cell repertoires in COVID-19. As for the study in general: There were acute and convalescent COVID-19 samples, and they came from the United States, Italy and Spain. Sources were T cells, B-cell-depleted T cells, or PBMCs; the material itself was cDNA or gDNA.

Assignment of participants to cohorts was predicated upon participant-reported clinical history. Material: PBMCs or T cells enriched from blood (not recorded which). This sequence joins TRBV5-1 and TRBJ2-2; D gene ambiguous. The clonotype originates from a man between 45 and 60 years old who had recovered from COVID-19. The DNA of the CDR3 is TGCGCCAGCCGCCCTCAGGCGTTGGACACCGGGGAGCTGTTTTTT. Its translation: CASRPQALDTGELFF. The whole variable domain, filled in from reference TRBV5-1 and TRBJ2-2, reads KAGVTQTPRYLIKTRGQQVTLSCSPISGHRSVSWYQQTPGQGLQFLFEYFSETQRNKGNFPGRFSGRQFSNSRSEMNVSTLELGDSALYLCASRPQALDTGELFFGEGSRLTVL.